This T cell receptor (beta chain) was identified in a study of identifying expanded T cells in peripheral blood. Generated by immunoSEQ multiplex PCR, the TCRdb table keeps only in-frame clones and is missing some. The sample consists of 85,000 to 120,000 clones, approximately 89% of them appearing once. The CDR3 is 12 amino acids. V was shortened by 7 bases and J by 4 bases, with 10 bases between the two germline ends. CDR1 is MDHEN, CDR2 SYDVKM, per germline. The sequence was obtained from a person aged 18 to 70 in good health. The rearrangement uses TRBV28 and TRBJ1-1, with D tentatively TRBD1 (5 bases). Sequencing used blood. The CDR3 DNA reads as TGTGCCAGCATCCAGGGAGCCACTGAAGCTTTCTTT. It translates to CASIQGATEAFF. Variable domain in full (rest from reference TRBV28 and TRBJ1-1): DVKVTQSSRYLVKRTGEKVFLECVQDMDHENMFWYRQDPGLGLRLIYFSYDVKMKEKGDIPEGYSVSREKKERFSLILESASTNQTSMYLCASIQGATEAFFGQGTRLTVV.